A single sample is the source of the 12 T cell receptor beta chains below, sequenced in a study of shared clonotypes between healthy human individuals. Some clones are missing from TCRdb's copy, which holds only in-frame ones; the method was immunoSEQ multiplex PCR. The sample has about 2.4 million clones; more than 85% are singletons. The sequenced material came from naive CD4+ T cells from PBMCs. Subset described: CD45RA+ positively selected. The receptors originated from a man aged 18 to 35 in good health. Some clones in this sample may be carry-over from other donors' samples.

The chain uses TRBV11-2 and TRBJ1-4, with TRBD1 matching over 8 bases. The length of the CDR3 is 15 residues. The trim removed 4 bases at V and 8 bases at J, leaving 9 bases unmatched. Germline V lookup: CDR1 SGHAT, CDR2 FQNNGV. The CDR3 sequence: CASSSRQGPGEKLFF. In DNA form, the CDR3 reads TGTGCCAGCAGCTCCCGACAGGGGCCGGGGGAAAAACTGTTTTTT.

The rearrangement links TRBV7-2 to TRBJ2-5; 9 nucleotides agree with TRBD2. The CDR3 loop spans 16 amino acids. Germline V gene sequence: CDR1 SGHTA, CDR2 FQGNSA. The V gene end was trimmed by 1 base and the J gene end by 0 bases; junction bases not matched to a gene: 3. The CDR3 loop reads CASSLVPSGNQETQYF. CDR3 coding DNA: TGTGCCAGCAGCTTAGTCCCTAGCGGGAACCAAGAGACCCAGTACTTC.

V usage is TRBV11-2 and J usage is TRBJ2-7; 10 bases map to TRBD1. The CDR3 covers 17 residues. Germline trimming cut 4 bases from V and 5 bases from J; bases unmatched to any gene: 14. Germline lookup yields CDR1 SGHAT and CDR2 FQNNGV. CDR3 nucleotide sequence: TGTGCCAGCAGCTCACCGTATCCCGGGACAGGGGACCACGAGCAGTACTTC. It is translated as CASSSPYPGTGDHEQYF.

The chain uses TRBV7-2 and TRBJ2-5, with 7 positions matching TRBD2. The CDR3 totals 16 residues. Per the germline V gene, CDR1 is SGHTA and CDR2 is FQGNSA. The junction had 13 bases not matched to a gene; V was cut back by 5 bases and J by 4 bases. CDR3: CASSPERMAGVETQYF. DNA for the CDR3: TGTGCCAGCAGCCCCGAGAGGATGGCGGGAGTAGAGACCCAGTACTTC.

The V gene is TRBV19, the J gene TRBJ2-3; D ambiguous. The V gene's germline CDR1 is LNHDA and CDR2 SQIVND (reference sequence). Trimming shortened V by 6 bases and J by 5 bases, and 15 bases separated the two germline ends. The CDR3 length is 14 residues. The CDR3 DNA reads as TGTGCCAGTAGGGCGCTAGATAGTGGAGATACGCAGTATTTT. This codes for CASRALDSGDTQYF. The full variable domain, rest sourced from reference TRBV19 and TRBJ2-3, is DGGITQSPKYLFRKEGQNVTLSCEQNLNHDAMYWYRQDPGQGLRLIYYSQIVNDFQKGDIAEGYSVSREKKESFPLTVTSAQKNPTAFYLCASRALDSGDTQYFGPGTRLTVL.

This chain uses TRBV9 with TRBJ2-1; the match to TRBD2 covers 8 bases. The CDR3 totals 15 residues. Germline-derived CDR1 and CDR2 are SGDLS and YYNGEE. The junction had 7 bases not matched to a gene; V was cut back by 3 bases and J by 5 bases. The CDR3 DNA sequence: TGTGCCAGCAGCGCCCGAGGTAGCGGGAACAATGAGCAGTTCTTC. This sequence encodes CASSARGSGNNEQFF.

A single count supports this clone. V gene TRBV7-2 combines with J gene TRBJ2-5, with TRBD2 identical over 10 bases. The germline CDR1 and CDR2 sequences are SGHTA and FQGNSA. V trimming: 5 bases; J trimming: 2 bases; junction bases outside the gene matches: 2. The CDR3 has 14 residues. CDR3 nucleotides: TGTGCCAGCAGCCGGACTAGCGGACAAGAGACCCAGTACTTC. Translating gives CASSRTSGQETQYF.

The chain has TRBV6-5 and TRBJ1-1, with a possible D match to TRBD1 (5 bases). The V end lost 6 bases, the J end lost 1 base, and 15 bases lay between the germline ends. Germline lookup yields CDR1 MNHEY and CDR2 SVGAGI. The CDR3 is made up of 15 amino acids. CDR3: CASRKTTGKNTEAFF. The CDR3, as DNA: TGTGCCAGCAGGAAAACCACAGGAAAGAACACTGAAGCTTTCTTT.

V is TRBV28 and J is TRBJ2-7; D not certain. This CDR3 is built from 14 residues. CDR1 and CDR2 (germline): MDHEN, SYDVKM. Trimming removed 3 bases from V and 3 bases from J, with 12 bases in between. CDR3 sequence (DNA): TGTGCCAGCAGTTTCCGGTCCACTGGCTACGAGCAGTACTTC. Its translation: CASSFRSTGYEQYF.

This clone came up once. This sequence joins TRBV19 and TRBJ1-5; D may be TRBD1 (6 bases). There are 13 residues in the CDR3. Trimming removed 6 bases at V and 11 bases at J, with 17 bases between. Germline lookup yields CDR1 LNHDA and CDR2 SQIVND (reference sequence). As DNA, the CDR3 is TGTGCCAGTAGCGAAGGGGGTTCTAAAGCCCAGCATTTT. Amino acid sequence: CASSEGGSKAQHF. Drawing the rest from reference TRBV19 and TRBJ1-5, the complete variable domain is DGGITQSPKYLFRKEGQNVTLSCEQNLNHDAMYWYRQDPGQGLRLIYYSQIVNDFQKGDIAEGYSVSREKKESFPLTVTSAQKNPTAFYLCASSEGGSKAQHFGDGTRLSIL.

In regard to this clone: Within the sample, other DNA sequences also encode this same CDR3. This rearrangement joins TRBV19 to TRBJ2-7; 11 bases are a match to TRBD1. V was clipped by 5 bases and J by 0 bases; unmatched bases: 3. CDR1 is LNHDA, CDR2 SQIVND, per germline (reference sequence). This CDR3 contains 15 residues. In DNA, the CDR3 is TGTGCCAGTAGTCCAGGGACAGGGGGCTCCTACGAGCAGTACTTC. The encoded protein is CASSPGTGGSYEQYF.

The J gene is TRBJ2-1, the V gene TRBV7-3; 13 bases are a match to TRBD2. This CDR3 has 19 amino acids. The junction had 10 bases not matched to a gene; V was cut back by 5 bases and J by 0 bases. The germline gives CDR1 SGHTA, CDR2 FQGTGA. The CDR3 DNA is TGTGCCAGCAGCGGGGTGGGACTAGCGGGGTCGAGCTCCTACAATGAGCAGTTCTTC. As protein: CASSGVGLAGSSSYNEQFF.